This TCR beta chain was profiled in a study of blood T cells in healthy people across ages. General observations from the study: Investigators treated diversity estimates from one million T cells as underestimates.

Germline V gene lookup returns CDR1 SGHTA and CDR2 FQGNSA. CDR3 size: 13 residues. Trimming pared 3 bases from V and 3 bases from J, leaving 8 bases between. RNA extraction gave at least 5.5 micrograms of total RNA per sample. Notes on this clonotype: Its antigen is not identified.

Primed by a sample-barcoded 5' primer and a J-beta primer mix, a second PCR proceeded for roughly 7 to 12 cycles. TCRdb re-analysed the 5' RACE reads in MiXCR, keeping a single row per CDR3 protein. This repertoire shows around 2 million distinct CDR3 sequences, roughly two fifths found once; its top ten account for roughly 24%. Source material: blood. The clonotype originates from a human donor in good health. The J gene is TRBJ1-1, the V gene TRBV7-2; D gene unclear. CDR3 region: CASSFQAYTEAFF. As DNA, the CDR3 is TGTGCCAGCAGCTTTCAGGCTTACACTGAAGCTTTCTTT.